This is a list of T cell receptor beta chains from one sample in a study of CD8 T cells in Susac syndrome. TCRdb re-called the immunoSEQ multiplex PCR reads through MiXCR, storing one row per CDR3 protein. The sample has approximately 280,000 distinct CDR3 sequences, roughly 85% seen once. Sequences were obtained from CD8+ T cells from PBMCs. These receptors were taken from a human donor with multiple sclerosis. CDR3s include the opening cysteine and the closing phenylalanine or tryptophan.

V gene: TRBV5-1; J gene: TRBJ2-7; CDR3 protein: CASRVGLAGPYEQYF
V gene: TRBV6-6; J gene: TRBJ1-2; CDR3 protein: CAAEAGVGYTF
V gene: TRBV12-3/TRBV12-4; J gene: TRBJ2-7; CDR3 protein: CATTTEPGRREQYF
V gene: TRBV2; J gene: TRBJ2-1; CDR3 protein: CASRVRTSQDEQFF
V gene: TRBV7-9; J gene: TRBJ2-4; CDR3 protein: CASSPLARLAKNIQYF
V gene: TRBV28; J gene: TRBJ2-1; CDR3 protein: CASTLSAYNEQFF
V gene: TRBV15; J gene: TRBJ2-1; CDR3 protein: CATSRTISGLATSSYNEQFF
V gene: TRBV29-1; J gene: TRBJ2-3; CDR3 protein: CSASPRGGSTDTQYF
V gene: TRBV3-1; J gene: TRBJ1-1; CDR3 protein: CASSQDPPFTEAFF
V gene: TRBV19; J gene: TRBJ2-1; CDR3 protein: CASSFSGTAYNEQFF
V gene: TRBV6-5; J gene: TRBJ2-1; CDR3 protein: CASSYGTPNEQFF
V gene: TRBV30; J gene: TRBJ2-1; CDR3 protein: CAYTDWGHSYNEQFF
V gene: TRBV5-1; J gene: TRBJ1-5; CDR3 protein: CASSLVWGFNHQPQHF
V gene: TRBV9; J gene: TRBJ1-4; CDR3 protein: CASSSSTAYSEKLFF
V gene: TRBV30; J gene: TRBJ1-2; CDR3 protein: CAWSVGLKSYTF
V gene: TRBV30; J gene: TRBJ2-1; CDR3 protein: CAWSLRTDHNEQFF
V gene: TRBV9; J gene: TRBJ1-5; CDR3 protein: CASSSGGAHQPQHF
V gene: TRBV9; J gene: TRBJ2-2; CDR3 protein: CASSAGGPGELFF
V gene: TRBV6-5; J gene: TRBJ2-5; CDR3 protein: CASSPTRDSQETQYF
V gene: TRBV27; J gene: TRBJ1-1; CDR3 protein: CASRRGPEAFF
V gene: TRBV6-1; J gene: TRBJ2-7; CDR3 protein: CASSRTDFYEQYF
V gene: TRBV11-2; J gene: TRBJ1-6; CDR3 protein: CASSSWGTRPYNSPLHF
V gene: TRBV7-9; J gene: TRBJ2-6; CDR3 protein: CASSWTGSGANVLTF
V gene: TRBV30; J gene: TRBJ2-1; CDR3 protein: CAWSRSGRPHNEQFF
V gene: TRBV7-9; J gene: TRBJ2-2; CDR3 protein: CASSADRNTGELFF
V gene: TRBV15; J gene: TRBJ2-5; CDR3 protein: CATSRDLGAAPQETQYF
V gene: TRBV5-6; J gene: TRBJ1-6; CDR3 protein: CASSSDGWTAFDSPLHF
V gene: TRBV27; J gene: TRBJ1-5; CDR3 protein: CASSRDNNQPQHF
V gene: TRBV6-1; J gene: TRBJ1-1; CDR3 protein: CASSGTDEAFF
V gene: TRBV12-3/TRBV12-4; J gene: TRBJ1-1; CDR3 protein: CASSFQGVDTEAFF
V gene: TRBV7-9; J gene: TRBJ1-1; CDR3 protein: CASSRDMNTEAFF
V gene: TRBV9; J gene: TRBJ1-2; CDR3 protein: CASSVFPYGYTF
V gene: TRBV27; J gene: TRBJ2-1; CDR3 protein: CASKPPSYNEQFF